Following are 8 T cell receptor beta chains from one sample sequenced in a study of neoadjuvant nivolumab and ipilimumab in lung cancer. Only in-frame clones appear in the TCRdb table, and some are missing; sequencing was by immunoSEQ multiplex PCR. The table has approximately 35,000 clones, approximately 92% seen once. The sequencing here drew on peripheral blood, taken after neoadjuvant nivolumab, alone or with ipilimumab, at or shortly before surgery. These receptors originate from an adult with non-small cell lung cancer.

The table lists this clone with a count of one. The chain is built from TRBV5-1 and TRBJ2-2, with D possibly being TRBD2 (5 bases). The CDR3 loop spans 17 amino acids. CDR1 and CDR2 from the germline V gene are SGHRS and YFSETQ. With 4 bases removed from V and 4 bases from J, the gap between germline ends came to 20 bases. The CDR3 DNA is TGCGCCAGCAGCCACACCTTCACGGTAGGGAGCACCGGGGAGCTGTTTTTT. It translates to CASSHTFTVGSTGELFF.

CDR3 residues: CASSQPTSGRGEQYF. CDR3 DNA sequence: TGCGCCAGCAGCCAACCCACTAGCGGGAGGGGTGAGCAGTACTTC. This chain links TRBV4-1 with TRBJ2-7; 13 bases align to TRBD2. Germline CDR1 MGHRA, CDR2 YSYEKL. The CDR3 sequence is 15 residues long. The ends lost 2 bases at V and 7 bases at J; junction bases unmatched: 5.

The genes are TRBV11-2 and TRBJ2-1; possibly TRBD1 for D (6 bases). This CDR3 region has 13 residues. Germline CDR1 is SGHAT and CDR2 is FQNNGV. V lost 5 bases, J lost 7 bases, and 12 bases lay in between. The CDR3 sequence is CASSLIGQNEQFF. CDR3 bases: TGTGCCAGCAGCCTAATCGGACAGAATGAGCAGTTCTTC.

The rearrangement links TRBV6-1 to TRBJ1-1; the match to TRBD1 covers 9 bases. The ends lost 5 bases at V and 3 bases at J; junction bases unmatched: 4. This CDR3 comprises 14 residues. CDR1 and CDR2 from the germline V gene are MNHNS and SASEGT. For the CDR3, the DNA is TGTGCCAGCAGTAAGACAGGGGGTGACACTGAAGCTTTCTTT. Encoded protein: CASSKTGGDTEAFF.

The rearrangement links TRBV6-5 to TRBJ2-1, with a possible D match to TRBD1 (6 bases). The CDR3 loop spans 15 amino acids. Trimming removed 4 bases at V and 2 bases at J, with 12 bases between. Germline assignment: CDR1 MNHEY and CDR2 SVGAGI. The DNA for the CDR3 is TGTGCCAGCAGTTCAACTACAGGGCCCTACAATGAGCAGTTCTTC. It codes for CASSSTTGPYNEQFF.

This chain connects TRBV7-8 to TRBJ1-5; 9 bases are a match to TRBD1. V gave up 5 bases and J gave up 5 bases; unmatched junction bases: 4. Germline V lookup: CDR1 SGHVS, CDR2 FQNEAQ. The CDR3 extends over 14 amino acids. In DNA form, the CDR3 reads TGTGCCAGCAGCCGGGACAGGGCCGATCAGCCCCAGCATTTT. Translating it yields CASSRDRADQPQHF.

This clone was picked up one time. The V call is TRBV2, the J call TRBJ2-3; D is unclear. The germline V gene has CDR1 SNHLY and CDR2 FYNNEI. V was pared by 7 bases and J by 4 bases, with 15 bases between. This CDR3 comprises 14 residues. CDR3 sequence: CASMGRRRPDTQYF. CDR3 DNA sequence: TGTGCCAGCATGGGAAGGCGGAGACCAGATACGCAGTATTTT.

V is TRBV18 and J is TRBJ2-1; D remains ambiguous. The CDR3 totals 11 residues. V was shortened by 8 bases and J by 12 bases, with 14 bases between the two germline ends. Germline values: CDR1 KGHSH, CDR2 LQKENI. The CDR3 DNA is TGTGCCAGCGTGGATGGGCCGGTGCAGTTCTTC. Residues: CASVDGPVQFF.